The 25 T cell receptor beta chains presented below share a single source sample, sequenced in a study of somatic mutations in cytotoxic T cells in rheumatoid arthritis. Sequencing used immunoSEQ multiplex PCR; TCRdb keeps in-frame clones, though not all of them. The data hold roughly 9,000 clones, with about 79% observed a single time. The specimen sequenced was CD8+ T cells sorted from blood. The receptors derive from a woman between 50 and 59 years old in good health.

The CDR3 loop is CASSAPIPGTSGGQSSYEQYF. The CDR3 bases are TGTGCCAGCAGTGCCCCTATCCCTGGGACTAGCGGGGGCCAAAGCTCCTACGAGCAGTACTTC. This rearrangement joins TRBV2 to TRBJ2-7; 14 bases agree with TRBD2. The CDR3 length is 21 residues. V lost 4 bases and J lost 0; bases outside the gene matches: 17. Germline values: CDR1 SNHLY, CDR2 FYNNEI.

This chain uses TRBV7-9 with TRBJ1-2; D gene uncertain. The germline gives CDR1 SEHNR, CDR2 FQNEAQ (reference sequence). The V gene lost 5 bases and the J gene lost 3 bases, with 16 bases spanning the gap. The CDR3 extends over 15 amino acids. In nucleotides, the CDR3 is TGTGCCAGCAGCCCCCCAGGAGGCCTCTACTATGGCTACACCTTC. Translating it yields CASSPPGGLYYGYTF.

The chain carries TRBV4-3 and TRBJ2-7, with D maybe TRBD1 (6 bases). Germline V gene sequence: CDR1 LGHNA, CDR2 YSLEER. The V and J ends lost 2 bases and 5 bases respectively, with 19 bases between them. The CDR3 contains 16 residues. The CDR3 spells CASSQSRLWGPDEQYF. The CDR3 DNA reads TGCGCCAGCAGCCAAAGTCGACTCTGGGGGCCGGACGAGCAGTACTTC.

This clone was recorded only once. The V and J genes are TRBV2 and TRBJ1-2; 9 nucleotides match TRBD1. Trimming cost V 0 bases and J 4 bases; bases outside gene matches: 3. This CDR3 has 15 residues. CDR1 and CDR2 (germline): SNHLY, FYNNEI. The CDR3 protein is CASSEAGTGSYGYTF. In DNA form, the CDR3 reads TGTGCCAGCAGTGAAGCTGGGACAGGGTCCTATGGCTACACCTTC.

V gene TRBV5-1 combines with J gene TRBJ2-1; TRBD1 matches at 10 bases. Germline assignment: CDR1 SGHRS and CDR2 YFSETQ. The CDR3 has 19 residues. Unmatched junction bases numbered 15, after V lost 0 bases and J lost 6 bases. The CDR3 sequence: CASSLAGTGEIIWGNEQFF. CDR3 in DNA: TGCGCCAGCAGCTTGGCCGGGACAGGGGAAATCATTTGGGGCAATGAGCAGTTCTTC.

The chain combines TRBV21-1 with TRBJ2-6; TRBD2 is the table's D call, not checked against the DNA. TRBV21-1 is a documented pseudogene. CDR3 length: 16 residues. The CDR3 region has the DNA TGTGCCAGCAGCAAATCGTCGAGCTCTGGGGCCAACGTCCTGACTTTC. Amino acids: CASSKSSSSGANVLTF.

The chain joins TRBV7-3 to TRBJ2-7, with D possibly matching TRBD1 (5 bases). V was cut by 3 bases and J by 0 bases, with 12 bases left in between. The germline V gene encodes CDR1 SGHTA and CDR2 FQGTGA. The CDR3 contains 15 residues. The CDR3 DNA reads TGTGCCAGCAGCTTGTACAGGTCAAGCTCCTACGAGCAGTACTTC. The encoded protein is CASSLYRSSSYEQYF.

The V and J genes are TRBV9 and TRBJ1-4; TRBD1 matches at 7 bases. The V and J ends lost 0 bases and 5 bases, in that order; junction bases with no gene match: 1. This CDR3 contains 14 residues. Germline V lookup: CDR1 SGDLS, CDR2 YYNGEE. The CDR3 DNA reads TGTGCCAGCAGCGTAGGGGACAGCAATGAAAAACTGTTTTTT. This gives the protein CASSVGDSNEKLFF. Full variable domain (outside the CDR3, taken from reference TRBV9 and TRBJ1-4): DSGVTQTPKHLITATGQRVTLRCSPRSGDLSVYWYQQSLDQGLQFLIQYYNGEERAKGNILERFSAQQFPDLHSELNLSSLELGDSALYFCASSVGDSNEKLFFGSGTQLSVL.

A few counts support this clone. This chain uses TRBV7-3 with TRBJ2-7; D is perhaps TRBD2 (6 bases). The CDR3 spans 14 residues. Trimming cost V 5 bases and J 2 bases, with 13 bases left between them. CDR1 is SGHTA, CDR2 FQGTGA, per germline. The chain's CDR3 is CASSPDGGPYEQYF. CDR3 coding DNA: TGTGCCAGCAGCCCTGACGGAGGGCCCTACGAGCAGTACTTC.

The V call is TRBV29-1, the J call TRBJ2-1; D might be TRBD1 (5 bases). This CDR3 has 15 amino acids. The germline V gene encodes CDR1 SQVTM and CDR2 ANQGSEA. V lost 1 base and J lost 10, with 20 bases in between. DNA of the CDR3: TGCAGCGTTGAAGTTCTAGGGGTCCTAGGCGGCGAGCAGTTCTTC. Its protein is CSVEVLGVLGGEQFF.

This clone appeared a few times. The same CDR3 arises from other DNA sequences in this sample as well. The chain has TRBV29-1 and TRBJ2-7; D uncertain. The CDR3 sequence is 11 residues long. CDR1 SQVTM and CDR2 ANQGSEA come from the germline V gene. Trimming removed 0 bases at V and 4 bases at J, with 4 bases between. DNA for the CDR3: TGCAGCGTTGAAGACAGATACGAGCAGTACTTC. It yields the protein CSVEDRYEQYF.

This chain joins TRBV7-2 and TRBJ2-7; the D is unclear. CDR3 length equals 13 residues. Germline CDR1 reads SGHTA; CDR2 reads FQGNSA. The ends were cut back, 4 bases at V and 3 bases at J, with 10 bases in the middle. The CDR3 DNA sequence: TGTGCCAGCAGCTCGTCCCTCCTCTACGAGCAGTACTTC. This codes for CASSSSLLYEQYF.

The chain carries TRBV4-1 and TRBJ1-2; D remains unclear. V was cut by 1 base and J by 4 bases, with 16 bases left in between. The V gene's germline CDR1 is MGHRA and CDR2 YSYEKL. The CDR3 covers 16 residues. CDR3: CASSQAVWAEGYGYTF. Written as DNA, the CDR3 is TGCGCCAGCAGCCAAGCAGTTTGGGCAGAGGGCTATGGCTACACCTTC.

The J gene is TRBJ2-5, the V gene TRBV5-1; 15 nucleotides match TRBD2. Germline V gene sequence: CDR1 SGHRS, CDR2 YFSETQ. Trimming cost V 4 bases and J 4 bases; bases outside gene matches: 8. CDR3 length: 17 amino acids. CDR3 bases: TGCGCCAGCAGCGGAGGACTAGCGGGGGGGTTGTCAGAGACCCAGTACTTC. Residues: CASSGGLAGGLSETQYF.

The chain uses TRBV11-2 and TRBJ2-2; 7 bases map to TRBD1. Germline CDR1 and CDR2: SGHAT and FQNNGV. The CDR3 contains 15 residues. J gave up 1 base and V 5 bases, and 4 bases lay outside the gene matches. CDR3 sequence (DNA): TGTGCCAGCAGCCCGTGGACAGGGAACACCGGGGAGCTGTTTTTT. It is translated as CASSPWTGNTGELFF.

The genes are TRBV28 and TRBJ2-1, with a tentative D call TRBD1 (6 bases). Trimming took off 9 bases at V and 7 bases at J, with 13 bases between the two ends. CDR1 and CDR2 (germline): MDHEN, SYDVKM. The CDR3 totals 12 residues. CDR3 coding DNA: TGTGCCAGTAGGGGGATATTTAATGAGCAGTTCTTC. Translation gives CASRGIFNEQFF. Combining the CDR3 with reference TRBV28 and TRBJ2-1 gives the whole variable domain DVKVTQSSRYLVKRTGEKVFLECVQDMDHENMFWYRQDPGLGLRLIYFSYDVKMKEKGDIPEGYSVSREKKERFSLILESASTNQTSMYLCASRGIFNEQFFGPGTRLTVL.

This clone was detected a few times. The rearrangement uses TRBV4-3 and TRBJ2-1, with a tentative D call TRBD1 (5 bases). Trimming removed 0 bases from V and 4 bases from J, with 10 bases in between. The germline V gene has CDR1 LGHNA and CDR2 YSLEER. The CDR3 runs to 15 residues. DNA for the CDR3: TGCGCCAGCAGCCAAGATCTAGGGGTTTACAATGAGCAGTTCTTC. This codes for CASSQDLGVYNEQFF.

This clone rates as medium-sized. V is TRBV28 and J is TRBJ1-2; 7 bases match TRBD1. The V segment lost 5 bases and the J segment 1 base; nucleotides outside the gene matches: 10. The CDR3 has 16 amino acids. Germline V gene data show CDR1 as MDHEN and CDR2 as SYDVKM. CDR3 nucleotides: TGTGCCAGCAGTCCCCGAACAGGGGTAGTTAACTATGGCTACACCTTC. This translates into CASSPRTGVVNYGYTF.

The gene calls are TRBV10-3 and TRBJ1-1; D gene unclear. This CDR3 is 13 amino acids long. CDR1 and CDR2 (germline): ENHRY, SYGVKD. V was shortened by 4 bases and J by 5 bases, with 11 bases between the two germline ends. The CDR3 loop reads CAISARGWTEAFF. CDR3 nucleotides: TGTGCCATCAGTGCGCGAGGGTGGACTGAAGCTTTCTTT.

The chain joins TRBV27 to TRBJ1-1; D uncertain. The CDR3 sequence is 14 residues long. Trimming shortened V by 1 base and J by 3 bases, and 9 bases separated the two germline ends. CDR1 and CDR2 from the germline V gene are MNHEY and SMNVEV (reference sequence). The CDR3 DNA reads as TGTGCCAGCAGTTTATACGCAGGATACACTGAAGCTTTCTTT. Its protein product is CASSLYAGYTEAFF.

The chain employs TRBV4-1 and TRBJ2-7; weak D call: TRBD2 (5 bases). The CDR3 totals 17 residues. V shed 0 bases and J shed 0 bases, with 15 bases lying between them. Germline CDR1 reads MGHRA; CDR2 reads YSYEKL. In nucleotides, the CDR3 is TGCGCCAGCAGCCAAGAGTCGGGGTCAATAAGCTCCTACGAGCAGTACTTC. Its protein is CASSQESGSISSYEQYF.

The CDR3 DNA is TGCAGCGTTGAATTTTGGGACAGGTTAGAAAGCACAGATACGCAGTATTTT. It encodes CSVEFWDRLESTDTQYF. The rearrangement uses TRBV29-1 and TRBJ2-3; 8 bases agree with TRBD1. Germline V gene lookup returns CDR1 SQVTM and CDR2 ANQGSEA. The CDR3 consists of 17 residues. J was trimmed by 0 bases and V by 2 bases; bases with no gene match: 10.

This clone was recorded once. This rearrangement joins TRBV7-6 to TRBJ1-1; the match to TRBD1 covers 9 bases. Trimming took 5 bases from V and 1 from J; bases not matched to a gene: 5. Germline CDR1 SGHVS, CDR2 FNYEAQ. This CDR3 region has 15 residues. CDR3 bases: TGTGCCAGCAGCCCCTGGACAGGGGCGAACACTGAAGCTTTCTTT. This translates into CASSPWTGANTEAFF. The variable domain in full, completed from reference TRBV7-6 and TRBJ1-1, reads GAGVSQSPRYKVTKRGQDVALRCDPISGHVSLYWYRQALGQGPEFLTYFNYEAQQDKSGLPNDRFSAERPEGSISTLTIQRTEQRDSAMYRCASSPWTGANTEAFFGQGTRLTVV.

The chain has TRBV4-1 and TRBJ1-5; D possibly corresponds to TRBD1 (5 bases). Trimming left V 0 bases short and J 1 base short, with 7 bases between. The V gene's germline CDR1 is MGHRA and CDR2 YSYEKL. The CDR3 runs to 15 residues. The CDR3, as DNA: TGCGCCAGCAGCCAAGACCAGGGAAGCAATCAGCCCCAGCATTTT. Its translation is CASSQDQGSNQPQHF.

The chain is built from TRBV30 and TRBJ1-6; 9 positions agree with TRBD1. The CDR3 is 14 amino acids. V was pared by 2 bases and J by 8 bases, with 4 bases of the junction left unmatched. CDR1 and CDR2 (germline): GTSNPN, SVGIG (reference sequence). The CDR3 reads CAWSPGQGYSPLHF. The CDR3 coding sequence is TGTGCCTGGAGTCCGGGACAGGGTTATTCACCCCTCCACTTT.